This section outlines one T cell receptor (beta chain) sequence together with its context. No antigen is known for it. In germline, CDR1 is SEHNR, CDR2 FQNEAQ (reference sequence). This CDR3 spans 13 amino acids. V was cut by 5 bases and J by 3 bases, with 10 bases left in between. Repertoires were generated with immunoSEQ multiplex PCR, while TCRdb's copy carries only in-frame clones and drops some. Among about 150,000 clones listed, 75% to 90% were seen once. This record comes from a study of cytomegalovirus exposure and HLA in healthy donors. Overall study context: The same platform was used for the roughly 120 validation repertoires and the 650 to 800 first-cohort repertoires, a later analysis reported. Study-level results: The study listed 150 to 200 cytomegalovirus-associated TCR beta chains.

Sequences were obtained from PBMCs. The chain couples TRBV7-9 to TRBJ1-1; possibly TRBD1 for D (5 bases). This TCR came from a man between 18 and 35 years old in good health and CMV-seropositive. The CDR3 reads CASSPAGDTEAFF. In DNA form, the CDR3 reads TGTGCCAGCAGCCCTGCGGGGGACACTGAAGCTTTCTTT.